These 2 T cell receptor beta chains were sequenced from one sample in a study of OX40 agonist ivuxolimab in advanced cancers. The repertoire was sequenced with immunoSEQ multiplex PCR; TCRdb's copy has only in-frame clones and lacks some. Counted here are fewer than 45,000 clones, 88% occurring once; the ten biggest clones make up around an eighth. The material sequenced was CD4+ or CD8+ T cells sorted from blood, taken in a trial of the OX40 agonist ivuxolimab. Every receptor here comes from an adult with an advanced solid tumor such as melanoma, head and neck, liver or kidney cancer.

The CDR3 coding sequence is TGTGCCAGCAGCTTGTACGCCGGGACAGGGGCCTACGGCCACGAGCAGTACTTC. The encoded protein is CASSLYAGTGAYGHEQYF. The chain is built from TRBV11-1 and TRBJ2-7; 10 bases match TRBD1. The CDR3 consists of 18 residues. V lost 3 bases, J lost 5 bases, and 16 bases stayed unmatched. Germline-derived CDR1 and CDR2 are SGHAT and FQDESV (reference sequence).

The chain uses TRBV18 and TRBJ1-1; 10 bases match TRBD1. Germline CDR1 KGHSH, CDR2 LQKENI. This CDR3 is built from 15 residues. The trim removed 1 base at V and 7 bases at J, leaving 6 bases unmatched. CDR3 amino acids: CASSPLIGTGDEAFF. CDR3 DNA sequence: TGTGCCAGCTCACCACTTATTGGGACAGGGGATGAAGCTTTCTTT.